The 16 T cell receptor beta chains given below trace back to one sample, sequenced in a study of T cells in Graves' hyperthyroidism and ophthalmopathy. Researchers amplified the TCR beta CDR3 regions from RNA transcripts. Carried out on the TCR CDR3, a first-round RT-PCR used the HTBI primer set. TCRdb called the multiplex PCR reads again in MiXCR, with one record for every CDR3 protein. Among hundreds of thousands of distinct CDR3 sequences, about a sixth were seen once, and the ten largest hold 18%. Sequences were obtained from blood. The receptor set was obtained from a woman under 30 with Graves' hyperthyroidism.

With regard to this clonotype: A much larger clonotype is one base distant, so this may be a read error. V and J are TRBV20-1 and TRBJ2-5; maybe TRBD2 (6 bases). CDR1 and CDR2 from the germline V gene are DFQATT and SNEGSKA (reference sequence). This CDR3 region has 16 residues. The CDR3 DNA is TGCAGGGCTAGACTTCGAGGGGCGGAGGGGTGGGAGACCCAGTACTTC. Amino acid sequence: CRARLRGAEGWETQYF.

This clonotype has a count of ten or more. The chain carries TRBV18 and TRBJ1-1; weak D call: TRBD1 (5 bases). The CDR3 sequence is 16 residues long. Trimming pared 3 bases from V and 0 bases from J, leaving 14 bases between. Germline V lookup: CDR1 KGHSH, CDR2 LQKENI. DNA of the CDR3: TGTGCCAGCTCACCCCGACAGCTAACCATGAACACTGAAGCTTTCTTT. Its translation: CASSPRQLTMNTEAFF.

Many counts were recorded for this clonotype. The genes are TRBV28 and TRBJ1-1; D is uncertain. Germline lookup yields CDR1 MDHEN and CDR2 SYDVKM. The V gene lost 6 bases and the J gene lost 11 bases, with 13 bases spanning the gap. The CDR3 is made up of 11 amino acids. In nucleotides, the CDR3 is TGTGCCAGCAGCCCACCCCCGGGGGCTTTCTTT. Translation gives CASSPPPGAFF.

The rearrangement joins TRBV15 to TRBJ1-6; TRBD1 matches 7 bases. Trimming at V came to 2 bases and at J to 8 bases, leaving 9 bases not matched to a gene. The CDR3 totals 16 residues. CDR1 is LNHNV and CDR2 is YYDKDF in the germline V gene (reference sequence). CDR3 region: CATSRSKGAGYSPLHF. The CDR3 region has the DNA TGTGCCACCAGCAGATCGAAGGGGGCAGGGTATTCACCCCTCCACTTT. Using reference TRBV15 and TRBJ1-6 for the parts outside the CDR3, the full variable domain is DAMVIQNPRYQVTQFGKPVTLSCSQTLNHNVMYWYQQKSSQAPKLLFHYYDKDFNNEADTPDNFQSRRPNTSFCFLDIRSPGLGDTAMYLCATSRSKGAGYSPLHFGNGTRLTVT.

Many counts were recorded for this clonotype. The chain uses TRBV28 and TRBJ2-1; tentatively, D is TRBD2 (5 bases). Trimming left V 7 bases short and J 7 bases short, with 29 bases between. Germline V gives CDR1 MDHEN, CDR2 SYDVKM. The CDR3 is made up of 18 amino acids. The CDR3 spells CASTSDGPRPSRINEQFF. CDR3 sequence (DNA): TGTGCCAGCACCTCGGACGGACCAAGGCCTAGCAGGATTAATGAGCAGTTCTTC. Complete variable domain (other parts from reference TRBV28 and TRBJ2-1): DVKVTQSSRYLVKRTGEKVFLECVQDMDHENMFWYRQDPGLGLRLIYFSYDVKMKEKGDIPEGYSVSREKKERFSLILESASTNQTSMYLCASTSDGPRPSRINEQFFGPGTRLTVL.

The CDR3 is CASSFIEGRNEQFF. For the CDR3, the DNA is TGCGCCAGCAGCTTTATAGAGGGGCGCAATGAGCAGTTCTTC. The rearrangement joins TRBV5-1 to TRBJ2-1; tentatively, D is TRBD1 or TRBD2 (5 bases each). V lost 2 bases and J 6 bases, leaving 12 bases between the germline ends. The CDR3 runs 14 residues. Germline CDR1 SGHRS, CDR2 YFSETQ.

The chain carries TRBV6-1 and TRBJ2-1; TRBD2 agrees at 14 bases. The length of the CDR3 is 16 residues. Germline V CDR1 and CDR2: MNHNS, SASEGT. V lost 5 bases to trimming and J lost 7 bases; unmatched junction nucleotides: 7. CDR3 loop: CASSRLAGGPGNEQFF. DNA for the CDR3: TGTGCCAGCAGTCGACTAGCGGGAGGGCCAGGGAATGAGCAGTTCTTC.

The sample holds many counts of this clonotype. V gene TRBV3-1 combines with J gene TRBJ2-5; 8 bases are a match to TRBD2. Trimming took 4 bases from V and 3 from J; bases not matched to a gene: 4. The CDR3 covers 14 residues. Germline V gives CDR1 LGHDT, CDR2 YNNKEL (reference sequence). In DNA, the CDR3 is TGTGCCAGCAGCCTATCGGGACTAGAAGAGACCCAGTACTTC. Protein sequence: CASSLSGLEETQYF.

This chain connects TRBV3-1 to TRBJ1-4; no definite D call. The V gene's germline CDR1 is LGHDT and CDR2 YNNKEL (reference sequence). The V end was cut by 0 bases, the J end by 8 bases, with 13 bases between. This CDR3 has 15 amino acids. CDR3 in DNA: TGTGCCAGCAGCCAAGAGCCGGCAACGGGGGAAAAACTGTTTTTT. Translation gives CASSQEPATGEKLFF.

This clonotype has just a few counts. The chain recombines TRBV9 with TRBJ1-1; D ambiguous. This CDR3 contains 13 residues. The V gene lost 0 bases and the J gene lost 5 bases, with 8 bases spanning the gap. CDR1 and CDR2 from the germline V gene are SGDLS and YYNGEE. The CDR3 sequence: CASSVGFSTEAFF. The CDR3 DNA reads TGTGCCAGCAGCGTAGGTTTTTCGACTGAAGCTTTCTTT.

This clonotype was recorded at least ten times. The rearrangement joins TRBV28 to TRBJ2-7; TRBD1 matches at 7 bases. J gave up 5 bases and V 5 bases, and 9 bases lay outside the gene matches. CDR1 and CDR2 (germline): MDHEN, SYDVKM. The CDR3 covers 14 residues. CDR3 nucleotide sequence: TGTGCCAGCAGTCCGACAGGGAATCTCCACGAGCAGTACTTC. Its protein is CASSPTGNLHEQYF.

Comment on this clonotype: This CDR3 is missing its conserved last phenylalanine or tryptophan, likely due to a read error. The chain joins TRBV4-3 to TRBJ2-2; unclear D gene. Trimming removed 0 bases at V and 4 bases at J, with 9 bases between. Germline CDR1 and CDR2: LGHNA and YSLEER. CDR3 length: 15 residues. This chain's CDR3 is CASSQETWGTGELFS. CDR3 nucleotide sequence: TGCGCCAGCAGCCAAGAAACGTGGGGCACCGGGGAGCTGTTTTCT.

This clonotype was counted a few times. The chain has TRBV3-1 and TRBJ2-6; maybe TRBD2 (5 bases). Germline CDR1 is LGHDT and CDR2 is YNNKEL (reference sequence). Trimming shortened V by 1 base and J by 4 bases, and 8 bases separated the two germline ends. The CDR3 runs to 15 residues. The CDR3 is CASSQAGYGANVLTF. The DNA of the CDR3 is TGTGCCAGCAGCCAAGCGGGGTACGGGGCCAACGTCCTGACTTTC.

In this sample, this clonotype turned up many times. V gene TRBV6-5 combines with J gene TRBJ1-6; D unclear. V lost 8 bases, J lost 6 bases, and 14 bases lay in between. CDR1 is MNHEY and CDR2 is SVGAGI in the germline V gene. CDR3 length equals 14 residues. The CDR3 nucleotides are TGTGCCAGCCCTCGTGGCCGGACTAATTCACCCCTCCACTTT. Translation: CASPRGRTNSPLHF.

This clonotype was seen ten or more times. V is TRBV20-1 and J is TRBJ1-5, with TRBD1 as a possible D gene (6 bases). The CDR3 loop spans 15 amino acids. The ends were cut back, 2 bases at V and 2 bases at J, with 13 bases in the middle. Germline-derived CDR1 and CDR2 are DFQATT and SNEGSKA (reference sequence). CDR3 sequence: CSARPYPGGNQPQHF. CDR3 nucleotide sequence: TGCAGTGCTAGACCCTATCCAGGGGGCAATCAGCCCCAGCATTTT.

The sample holds a few counts of this clonotype. The chain couples TRBV28 to TRBJ1-5; D perhaps matches TRBD1 (5 bases). The V gene's germline CDR1 is MDHEN and CDR2 SYDVKM. The germline V and J ends were trimmed by 8 bases and 6 bases, with 17 bases remaining between them. The CDR3 is 14 residues long. CDR3 protein: CASQRPGAGQPQHF. DNA for the CDR3: TGTGCCAGCCAAAGGCCCGGGGCGGGTCAGCCCCAGCATTTT. The complete variable domain, with remaining parts taken from reference TRBV28 and TRBJ1-5, reads DVKVTQSSRYLVKRTGEKVFLECVQDMDHENMFWYRQDPGLGLRLIYFSYDVKMKEKGDIPEGYSVSREKKERFSLILESASTNQTSMYLCASQRPGAGQPQHFGDGTRLSIL.